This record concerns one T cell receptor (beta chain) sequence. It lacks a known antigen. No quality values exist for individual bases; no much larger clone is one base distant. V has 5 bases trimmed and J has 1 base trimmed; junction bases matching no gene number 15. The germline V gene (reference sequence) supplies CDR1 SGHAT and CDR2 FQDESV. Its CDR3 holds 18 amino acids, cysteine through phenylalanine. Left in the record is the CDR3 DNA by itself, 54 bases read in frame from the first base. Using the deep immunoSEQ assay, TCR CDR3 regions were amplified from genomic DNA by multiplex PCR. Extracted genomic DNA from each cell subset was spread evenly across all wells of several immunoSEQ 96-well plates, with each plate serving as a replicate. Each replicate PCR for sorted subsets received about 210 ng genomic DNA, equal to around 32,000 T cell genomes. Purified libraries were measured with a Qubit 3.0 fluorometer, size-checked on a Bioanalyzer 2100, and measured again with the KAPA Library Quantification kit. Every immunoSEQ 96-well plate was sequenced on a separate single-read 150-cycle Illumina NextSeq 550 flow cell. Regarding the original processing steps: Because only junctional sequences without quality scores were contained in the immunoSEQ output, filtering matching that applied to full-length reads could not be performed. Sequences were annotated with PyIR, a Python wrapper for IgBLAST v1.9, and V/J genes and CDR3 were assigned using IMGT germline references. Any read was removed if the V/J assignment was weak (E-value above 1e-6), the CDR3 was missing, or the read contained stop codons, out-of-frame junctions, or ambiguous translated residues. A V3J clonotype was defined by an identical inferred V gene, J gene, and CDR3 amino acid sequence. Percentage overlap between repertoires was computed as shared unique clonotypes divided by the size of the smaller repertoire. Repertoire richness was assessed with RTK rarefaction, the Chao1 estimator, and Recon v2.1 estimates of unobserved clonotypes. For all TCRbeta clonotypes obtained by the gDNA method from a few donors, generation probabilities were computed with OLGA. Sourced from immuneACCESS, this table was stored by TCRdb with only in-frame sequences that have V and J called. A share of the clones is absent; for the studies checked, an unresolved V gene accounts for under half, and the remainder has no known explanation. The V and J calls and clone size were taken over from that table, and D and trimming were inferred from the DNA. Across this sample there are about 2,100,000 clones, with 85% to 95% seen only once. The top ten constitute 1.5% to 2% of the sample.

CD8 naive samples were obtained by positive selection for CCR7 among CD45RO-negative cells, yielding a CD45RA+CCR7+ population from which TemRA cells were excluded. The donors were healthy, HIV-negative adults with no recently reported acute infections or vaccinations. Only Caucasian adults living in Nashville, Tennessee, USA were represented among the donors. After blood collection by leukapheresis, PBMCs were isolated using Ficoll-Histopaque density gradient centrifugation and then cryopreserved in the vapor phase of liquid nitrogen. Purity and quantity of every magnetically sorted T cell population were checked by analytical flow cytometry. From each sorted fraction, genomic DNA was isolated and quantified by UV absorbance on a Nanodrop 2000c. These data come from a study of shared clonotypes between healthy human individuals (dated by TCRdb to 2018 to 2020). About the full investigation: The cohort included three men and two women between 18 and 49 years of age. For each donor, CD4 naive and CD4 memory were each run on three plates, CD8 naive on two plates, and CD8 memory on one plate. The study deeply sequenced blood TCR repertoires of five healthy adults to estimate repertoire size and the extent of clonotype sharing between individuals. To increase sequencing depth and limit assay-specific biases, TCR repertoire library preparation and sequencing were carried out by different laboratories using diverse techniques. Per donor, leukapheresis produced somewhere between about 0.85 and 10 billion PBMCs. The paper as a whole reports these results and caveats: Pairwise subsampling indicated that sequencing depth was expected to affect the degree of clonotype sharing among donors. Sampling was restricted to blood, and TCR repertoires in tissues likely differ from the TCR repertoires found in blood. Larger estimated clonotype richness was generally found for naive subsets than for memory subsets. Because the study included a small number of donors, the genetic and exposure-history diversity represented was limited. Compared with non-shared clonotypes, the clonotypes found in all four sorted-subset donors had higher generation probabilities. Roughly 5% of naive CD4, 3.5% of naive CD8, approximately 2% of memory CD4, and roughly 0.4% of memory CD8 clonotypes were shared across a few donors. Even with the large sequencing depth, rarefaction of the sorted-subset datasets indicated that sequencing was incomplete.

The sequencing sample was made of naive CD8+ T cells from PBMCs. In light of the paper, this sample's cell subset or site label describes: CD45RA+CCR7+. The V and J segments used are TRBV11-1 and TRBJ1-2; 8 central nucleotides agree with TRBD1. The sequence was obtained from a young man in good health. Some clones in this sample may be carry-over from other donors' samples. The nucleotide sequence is TGTGCCAGCAGCCGCAGGGGGCGCTCCTCTTCAAATAACTATGGCTACACCTTC. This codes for CASSRRGRSSSNNYGYTF.